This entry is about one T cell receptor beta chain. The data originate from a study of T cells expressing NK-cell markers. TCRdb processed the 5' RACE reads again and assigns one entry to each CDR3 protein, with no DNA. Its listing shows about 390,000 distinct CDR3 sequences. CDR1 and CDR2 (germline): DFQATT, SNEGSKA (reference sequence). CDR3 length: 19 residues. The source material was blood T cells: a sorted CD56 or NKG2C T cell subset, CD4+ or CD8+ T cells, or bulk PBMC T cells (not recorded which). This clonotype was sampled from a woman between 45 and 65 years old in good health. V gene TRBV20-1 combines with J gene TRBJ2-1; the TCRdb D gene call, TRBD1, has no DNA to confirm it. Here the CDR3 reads CSARDARRQGTSSYNEQFF.